This TCR beta chain emerged from a study of blood T cell repertoires in COVID-19. Study details: COVID-19 samples collected from the United States, Italy and Spain covered acute and convalescent phases. Nucleic acid was either cDNA or gDNA, and it came from T cells, B-cell-depleted T cells, or PBMCs.

In the original workflow: Estimates of nucleated cell counts were drawn from the amplification of reference gene primers. Produced via immunoSEQ multiplex PCR; TCRdb's table is partial and in-frame only. V and J calls and clone size are as listed in that table; D and trimming were resolved from the DNA. The table records about 140,000 clones, more than 65% of them present only once. This CDR3 has 15 amino acids. Germline V CDR1 and CDR2: SGDLS, YYNGEE. The J segment lost 8 bases and the V segment lost 5 bases, leaving 9 bases of the junction unmatched. The sequence was obtained from a man aged 80 or over with acute or convalescent COVID-19. The chain couples TRBV9 to TRBJ1-6; TRBD1 agrees at 8 bases. The specimen sequenced was peripheral blood. CDR3 in amino acids: CASSLQGESYSPLHF. CDR3 bases: TGTGCCAGCAGTCTACAGGGGGAATCGTATTCACCCCTCCACTTT.